This T cell receptor beta chain was recovered during a study of T cells in Graves' hyperthyroidism and ophthalmopathy. Using RNA transcripts as the source, TCR beta CDR3 regions were amplified. During a first-round RT-PCR of the TCR CDR3, the HTBI primer set was used. TCRdb reprocessed the multiplex PCR reads with MiXCR, giving one entry per CDR3 protein. The sample carries about 770,000 distinct CDR3 sequences, approximately 19% recorded once. Those with hyperthyroidism were 18 to 65 years old, newly diagnosed, and ill for under 2 months. Around 10 ml of fresh peripheral blood supplied the PBMCs. The table lists this clonotype with many counts. The antigen remains undetermined. The CDR3 is 14 residues long. Trimming cost V 0 bases and J 8 bases, with 15 bases left between them. Germline CDR1 is DFQATT and CDR2 is SNEGSKA (reference sequence). Study results and caveats: Ophthalmopathy, as predicted by the model, came a median about seven months after the prediction.

The sample consisted of blood. This chain joins TRBV20-1 and TRBJ2-3; D not certain. This receptor was identified in a woman aged 50 to 60 with Graves' hyperthyroidism that later progressed to Graves' ophthalmopathy. DNA of the CDR3: TGCAGTGCTAGAGAGCTGCGGTGGGATAGTACGCAGTATTTT. This translates into CSARELRWDSTQYF.